This T cell receptor (beta chain) was captured in a study of HIV-infected children after antiretroviral therapy interruption. Study summary: Four children interrupted treatment; four stayed on continuous treatment. For the interruption arm, samples span week 0 through about 3 years after study end. In continuous treatment, analyzed samples were from weeks 0, 48 and 150. Findings and limits, study-wide: After treatment interruption started, naive CD4+ CDR3 overlap across time points dropped.

A 3' RACE protocol on RNA, with unique molecular identifiers, produced the TCR library. TCRdb reanalysed the 3' RACE reads using MiXCR and keeps one entry per CDR3 protein. This sample yields roughly 7,000 distinct CDR3 sequences, of which about 16% are seen a single time; approximately 13% belongs to the top ten. The treatment denotes: PENTA 11 planned treatment interruption arm or continuous ART arm. This clonotype was seen ten or more times. Its cognate antigen is unknown. The specimen was CD45RO+ CD8+ T cells from PBMCs, pooled from several time points, collected from a donor given antiretroviral therapy, either interrupted or continuous. Specified subset: memory CD8+ CD45RO+ CD45RA- T cells. The clonotype was recovered from a pool of human donors with HIV.

CDR3 DNA: TGTGCCAGCAGTTTTGGGGGTAGCTCCTACAATGAGCAGTTCTTC. Its protein is CASSFGGSSYNEQFF. The V and J genes are TRBV28 and TRBJ2-1; D may match TRBD1 or TRBD2 (5 bases each). The CDR3 covers 15 residues. Deletions cut 3 bases from V and 0 bases from J, with 9 bases between. Germline V gene data show CDR1 as MDHEN and CDR2 as SYDVKM. The variable domain in full, completed from reference TRBV28 and TRBJ2-1, reads DVKVTQSSRYLVKRTGEKVFLECVQDMDHENMFWYRQDPGLGLRLIYFSYDVKMKEKGDIPEGYSVSREKKERFSLILESASTNQTSMYLCASSFGGSSYNEQFFGPGTRLTVL.